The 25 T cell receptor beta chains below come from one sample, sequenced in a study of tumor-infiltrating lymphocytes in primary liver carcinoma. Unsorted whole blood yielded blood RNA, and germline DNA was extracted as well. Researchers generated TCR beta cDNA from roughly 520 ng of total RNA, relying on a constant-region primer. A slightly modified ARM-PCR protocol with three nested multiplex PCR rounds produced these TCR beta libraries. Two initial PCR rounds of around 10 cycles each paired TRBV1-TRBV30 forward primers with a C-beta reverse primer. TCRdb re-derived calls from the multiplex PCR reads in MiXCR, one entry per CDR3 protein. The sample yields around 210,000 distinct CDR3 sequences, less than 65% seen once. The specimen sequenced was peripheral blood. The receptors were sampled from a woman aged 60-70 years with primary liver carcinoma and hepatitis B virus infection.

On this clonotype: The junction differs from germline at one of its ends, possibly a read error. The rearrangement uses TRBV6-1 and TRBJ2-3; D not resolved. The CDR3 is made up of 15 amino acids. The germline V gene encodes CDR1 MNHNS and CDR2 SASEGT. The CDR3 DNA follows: TGTGCCGGCAGTGAAGCGACTGGGGACACAGATACGCAGTATTTT. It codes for CAGSEATGDTDTQYF.

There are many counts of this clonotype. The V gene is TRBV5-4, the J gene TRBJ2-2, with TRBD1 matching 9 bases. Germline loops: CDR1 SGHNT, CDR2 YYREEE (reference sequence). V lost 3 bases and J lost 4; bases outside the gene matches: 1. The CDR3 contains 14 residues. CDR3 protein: CASSSQGATGELFF. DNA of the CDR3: TGTGCCAGCAGCTCACAGGGGGCCACCGGGGAGCTGTTTTTT.

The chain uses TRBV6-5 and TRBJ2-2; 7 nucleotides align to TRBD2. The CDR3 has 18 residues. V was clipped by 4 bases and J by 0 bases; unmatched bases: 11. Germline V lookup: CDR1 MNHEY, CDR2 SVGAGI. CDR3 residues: CASSFAGTIKTNTGELFF. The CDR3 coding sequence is TGTGCCAGCAGTTTTGCCGGGACTATTAAAACGAACACCGGGGAGCTGTTTTTT.

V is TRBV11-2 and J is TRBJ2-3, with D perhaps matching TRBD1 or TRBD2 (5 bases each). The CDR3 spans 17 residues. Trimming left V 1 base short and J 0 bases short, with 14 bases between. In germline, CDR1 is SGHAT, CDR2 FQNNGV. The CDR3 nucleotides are TGTGCCAGCAGCTTAGTCCCCGGGACGGTTAGCACAGATACGCAGTATTTT. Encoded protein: CASSLVPGTVSTDTQYF.

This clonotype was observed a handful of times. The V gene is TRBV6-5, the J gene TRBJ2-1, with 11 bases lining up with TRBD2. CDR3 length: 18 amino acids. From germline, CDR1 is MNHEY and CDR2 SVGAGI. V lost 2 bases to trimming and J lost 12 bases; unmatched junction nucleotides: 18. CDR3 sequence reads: CASSYNPRTSGYVPGQFF. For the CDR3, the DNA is TGTGCCAGCAGTTACAACCCTCGGACTAGCGGGTATGTCCCTGGGCAGTTCTTC.

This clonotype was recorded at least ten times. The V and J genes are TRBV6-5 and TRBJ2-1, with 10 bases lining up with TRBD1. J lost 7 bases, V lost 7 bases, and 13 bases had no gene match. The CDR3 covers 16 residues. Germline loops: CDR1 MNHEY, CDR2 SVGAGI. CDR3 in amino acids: CASNLLGQGESNEQFF. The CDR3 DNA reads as TGTGCCAGCAACCTACTCGGACAGGGGGAAAGTAATGAGCAGTTCTTC.

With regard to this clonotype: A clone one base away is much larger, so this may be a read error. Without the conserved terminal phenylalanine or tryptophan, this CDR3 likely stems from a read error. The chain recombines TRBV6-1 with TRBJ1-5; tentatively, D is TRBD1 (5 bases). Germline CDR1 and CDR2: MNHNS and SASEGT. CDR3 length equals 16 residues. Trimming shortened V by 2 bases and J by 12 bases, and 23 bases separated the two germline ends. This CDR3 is CASSEHPLGANERQHS. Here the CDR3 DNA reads TGTGCCAGCAGTGAACATCCGTTAGGGGCTAATGAGCGCCAGCATTCT.

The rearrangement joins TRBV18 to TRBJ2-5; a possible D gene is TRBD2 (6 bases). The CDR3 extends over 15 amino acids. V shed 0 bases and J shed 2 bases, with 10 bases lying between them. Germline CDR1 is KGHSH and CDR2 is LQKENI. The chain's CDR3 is CASSPPNSGQETQYF. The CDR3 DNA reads TGTGCCAGCTCACCACCGAATAGCGGACAAGAGACCCAGTACTTC.

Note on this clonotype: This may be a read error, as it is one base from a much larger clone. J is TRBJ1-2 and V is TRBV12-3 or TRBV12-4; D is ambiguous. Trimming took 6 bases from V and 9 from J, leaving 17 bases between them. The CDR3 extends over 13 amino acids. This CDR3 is CASRRQSLGSYTF. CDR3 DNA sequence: TGTGCCAGCAGGCGACAATCCCTGGGCAGCTACACCTTC.

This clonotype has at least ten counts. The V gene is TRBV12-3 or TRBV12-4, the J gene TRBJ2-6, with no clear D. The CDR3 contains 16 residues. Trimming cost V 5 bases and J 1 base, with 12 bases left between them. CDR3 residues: CASSLSINSGANVLTF. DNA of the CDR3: TGTGCCAGCAGTCTTAGTATCAATTCTGGGGCCAACGTCCTGACTTTC.

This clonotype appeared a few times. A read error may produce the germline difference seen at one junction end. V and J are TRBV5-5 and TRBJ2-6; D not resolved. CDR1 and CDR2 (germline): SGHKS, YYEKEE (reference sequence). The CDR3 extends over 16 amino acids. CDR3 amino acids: CASSFLTHSGVNVLTF. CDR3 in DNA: TGTGCCAGCAGCTTTCTCACCCACTCTGGGGTCAACGTTCTGACTTTC.

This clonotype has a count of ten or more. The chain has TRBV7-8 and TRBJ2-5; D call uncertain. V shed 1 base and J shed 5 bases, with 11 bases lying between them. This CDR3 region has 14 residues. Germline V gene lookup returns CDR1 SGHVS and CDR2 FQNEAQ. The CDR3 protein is CASSLVLSRETQYF. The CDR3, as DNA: TGTGCCAGCAGCTTAGTACTCAGTCGGGAGACCCAGTACTTC.

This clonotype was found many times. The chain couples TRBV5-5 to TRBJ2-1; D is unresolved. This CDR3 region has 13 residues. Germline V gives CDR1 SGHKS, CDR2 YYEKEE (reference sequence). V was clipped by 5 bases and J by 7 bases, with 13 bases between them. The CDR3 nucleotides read TGTGCCAGCAGGACGGGTTCTAGGAATGAGCAGTTCTTC. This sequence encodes CASRTGSRNEQFF. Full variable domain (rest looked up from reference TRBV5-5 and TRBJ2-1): DAGVTQSPTHLIKTRGQQVTLRCSPISGHKSVSWYQQVLGQGPQFIFQYYEKEERGRGNFPDRFSARQFPNYSSELNVNALLLGDSALYLCASRTGSRNEQFFGPGTRLTVL.

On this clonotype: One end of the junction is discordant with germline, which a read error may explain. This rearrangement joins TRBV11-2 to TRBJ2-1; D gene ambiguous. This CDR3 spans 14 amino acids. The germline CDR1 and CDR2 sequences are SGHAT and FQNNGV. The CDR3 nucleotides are TGTGCCAGCAGCCTCTCAAGTCTTCACAATGACCAGTTCTTC. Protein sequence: CASSLSSLHNDQFF.

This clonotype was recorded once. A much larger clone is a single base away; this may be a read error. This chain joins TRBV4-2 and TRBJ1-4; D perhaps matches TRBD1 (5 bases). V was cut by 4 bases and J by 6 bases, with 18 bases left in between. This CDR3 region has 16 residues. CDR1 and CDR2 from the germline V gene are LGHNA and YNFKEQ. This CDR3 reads CASSLNPIGAYEKLFF. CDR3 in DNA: TGTGCCAGCAGCCTAAACCCGATTGGGGCGTATGAAAAACTGTTTTTT.

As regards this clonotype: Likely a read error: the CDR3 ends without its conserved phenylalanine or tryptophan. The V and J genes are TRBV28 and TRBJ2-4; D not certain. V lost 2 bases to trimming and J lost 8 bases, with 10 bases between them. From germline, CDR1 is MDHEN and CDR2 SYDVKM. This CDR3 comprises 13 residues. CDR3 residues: CASSLMGWDIQYL. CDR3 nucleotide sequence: TGTGCCAGCAGTTTAATGGGTTGGGACATTCAGTACCTC.

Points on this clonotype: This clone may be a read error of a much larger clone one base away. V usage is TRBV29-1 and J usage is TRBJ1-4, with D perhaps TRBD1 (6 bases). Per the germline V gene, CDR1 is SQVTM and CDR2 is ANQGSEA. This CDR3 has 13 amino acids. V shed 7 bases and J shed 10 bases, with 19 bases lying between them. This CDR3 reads CSGLGNREGKLFF. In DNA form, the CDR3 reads TGCAGCGGCCTTGGGAACAGGGAGGGAAAACTGTTTTTT.

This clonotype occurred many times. This chain's CDR3 is CASRVRNTEAFF. The CDR3 nucleotides read TGTGCCAGCAGAGTCAGGAACACTGAAGCTTTCTTT. The chain combines TRBV12-3 or TRBV12-4 with TRBJ1-1; no clear D. V shed 6 bases and J shed 1 base, with 6 bases lying between them. CDR3 size: 12 residues.

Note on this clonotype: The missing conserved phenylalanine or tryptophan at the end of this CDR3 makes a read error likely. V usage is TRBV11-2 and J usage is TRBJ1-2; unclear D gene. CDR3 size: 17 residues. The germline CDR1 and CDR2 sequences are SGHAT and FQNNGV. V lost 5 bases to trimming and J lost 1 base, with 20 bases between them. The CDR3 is CASSPREVATHNYGYTI. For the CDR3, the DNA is TGTGCCAGCAGCCCCCGGGAGGTCGCAACCCATAACTATGGCTACACCATC.

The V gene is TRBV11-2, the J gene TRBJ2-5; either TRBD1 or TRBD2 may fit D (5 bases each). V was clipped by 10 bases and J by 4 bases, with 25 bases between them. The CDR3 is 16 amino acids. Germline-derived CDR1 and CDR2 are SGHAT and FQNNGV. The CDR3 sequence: CANRYSRGSGRETQYF. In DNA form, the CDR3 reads TGTGCCAACAGGTACTCCCGTGGTAGTGGGAGAGAGACCCAGTACTTC.

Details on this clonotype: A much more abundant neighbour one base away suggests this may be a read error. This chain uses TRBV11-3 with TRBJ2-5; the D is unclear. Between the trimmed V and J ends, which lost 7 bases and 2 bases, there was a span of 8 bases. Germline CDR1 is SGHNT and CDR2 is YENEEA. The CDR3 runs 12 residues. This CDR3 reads CASNGQQETQYF. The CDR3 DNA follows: TGTGCCAGCAACGGGCAGCAAGAGACCCAGTACTTC.

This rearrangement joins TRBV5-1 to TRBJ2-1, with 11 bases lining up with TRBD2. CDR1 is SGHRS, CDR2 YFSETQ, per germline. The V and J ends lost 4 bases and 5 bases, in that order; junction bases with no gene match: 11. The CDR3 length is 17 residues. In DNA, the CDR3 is TGCGCCAGCAGCGGAAGAACTAGCGGGGGTTCCAACAATGAGCAGTTCTTC. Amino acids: CASSGRTSGGSNNEQFF.

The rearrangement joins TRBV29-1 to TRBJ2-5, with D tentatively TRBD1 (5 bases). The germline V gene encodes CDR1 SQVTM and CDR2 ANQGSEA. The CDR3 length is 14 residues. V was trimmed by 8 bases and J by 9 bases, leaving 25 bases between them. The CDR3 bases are TGCAGCTCCACGAGACCCGACAGTGGTGAGGCCCAGTACTTC. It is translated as CSSTRPDSGEAQYF. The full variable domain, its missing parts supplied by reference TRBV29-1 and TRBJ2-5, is SAVISQKPSRDICQRGTSLTIQCQVDSQVTMMFWYRQQPGQSLTLIATANQGSEATYESGFVIDKFPISRPNLTFSTLTVSNMSPEDSSIYLCSSTRPDSGEAQYFGPGTRLLVL.

CDR3: CASSFRDRGCEQYF. In DNA form, the CDR3 reads TGTGCCAGCAGTTTCAGGGACAGGGGCTGCGAGCAGTACTTC. V is TRBV12-3 or TRBV12-4 and J is TRBJ2-7; 10 bases map to TRBD1. This CDR3 contains 14 residues. V was clipped by 3 bases and J by 6 bases; unmatched bases: 5.

The chain's CDR3 is CASSLPTSGPWNEQFF. The CDR3 DNA reads as TGTGCCAGCAGTTTGCCGACTAGCGGGCCTTGGAATGAGCAGTTCTTC. V gene TRBV28 combines with J gene TRBJ2-1, with 10 bases fitting TRBD2. CDR1 MDHEN and CDR2 SYDVKM come from the germline V gene. J lost 7 bases, V lost 3 bases, and 9 bases had no gene match. The CDR3 contains 16 residues.